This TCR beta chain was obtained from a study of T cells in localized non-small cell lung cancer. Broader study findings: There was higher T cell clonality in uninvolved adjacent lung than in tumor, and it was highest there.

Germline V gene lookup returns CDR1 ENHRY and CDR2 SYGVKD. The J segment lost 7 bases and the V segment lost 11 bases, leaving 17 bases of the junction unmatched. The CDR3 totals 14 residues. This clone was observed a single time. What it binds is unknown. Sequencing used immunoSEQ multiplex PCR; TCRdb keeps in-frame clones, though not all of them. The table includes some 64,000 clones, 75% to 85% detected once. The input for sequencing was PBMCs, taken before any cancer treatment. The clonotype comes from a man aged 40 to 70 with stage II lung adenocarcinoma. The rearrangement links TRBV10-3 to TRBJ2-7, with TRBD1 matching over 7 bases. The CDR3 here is CAATGDSGLGEQYF. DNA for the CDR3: TGTGCCGCCACCGGGGACAGTGGGCTCGGGGAGCAGTACTTC.